The rows below give T cell receptor beta chains drawn from one sample of a study of molecular identifiers for immune sequencing clone quantification. Each CDR3 protein is one row after TCRdb ran MiXCR on the PCR reads. The table shows about 510,000 distinct CDR3 sequences, with over 20% occurring only once. The sequencing sample was made of naive CD8+ T cells from blood, with Jurkat cell RNA spiked in. The receptors stem from a human donor in good health. Some libraries in this study had Jurkat cell RNA spiked in. The CDR3 runs from the conserved cysteine through the conserved F or W. The order of the fields is clone size, V gene, J gene, D gene, CDR3 protein, CDR3 DNA. D genes are given only for firm matches. For some rows the clone size is stated as once, few or many, or as a class when expanded; others skip it.

>few|TRBV7-9|TRBJ1-4|-
CASSFEPREKLFF
TGTGCCAGCAGCTTTGAACCGAGGGAAAAACTGTTTTTT
>-|TRBV7-9|TRBJ2-7|TRBD2
CASSTTSRVEQYF
TGTGCCAGCAGCACGACTAGCAGGGTCGAGCAGTACTTC
>-|TRBV7-9|TRBJ2-3|TRBD2
CASSLGGGETDTQYF
TGTGCCAGCAGCTTAGGTGGGGGGGAGACAGATACGCAGTATTTT
>-|TRBV2|TRBJ2-5|TRBD2
CASRGLAGARQETQYF
TGTGCCAGCCGGGGACTAGCGGGGGCGAGGCAAGAGACCCAGTACTTC
>few|TRBV30|TRBJ2-1|-
CAWTPPNLNNEQFF
TGTGCCTGGACCCCTCCTAATCTGAACAATGAGCAGTTCTTC
>-|TRBV24-1|TRBJ2-5|TRBD2
CATRGTSEETQYF
TGTGCCACCAGAGGGACTAGTGAGGAGACCCAGTACTTC
>many|TRBV7-9|TRBJ2-2|TRBD2
CASSLAGDTGELFF
TGTGCCAGCAGTCTAGCGGGAGATACCGGGGAGCTGTTTTTT
>few|TRBV27|TRBJ1-2|-
CASSLSWPAYGYTF
TGTGCCAGCAGTTTATCATGGCCGGCCTATGGCTACACCTTC
>many|TRBV12-3/TRBV12-4|TRBJ1-2|-
CASSLLLRDGALGYTF
TGTGCCAGCAGTTTATTGCTCCGGGACGGCGCTTTAGGCTACACCTTC
>-|TRBV12-3/TRBV12-4|TRBJ2-7|TRBD1
CASSPTGGFYEQYF
TGTGCCAGCAGTCCGACAGGGGGCTTCTACGAGCAGTACTTC
>few|TRBV4-1|TRBJ2-7|TRBD2
CASSQGGGGVVYEQYF
TGCGCCAGCAGCCAAGGAGGCGGGGGGGTGGTCTACGAGCAGTACTTC
>few|TRBV10-3|TRBJ2-3|TRBD1
CAIRKQGKGTDTQYF
TGTGCCATCAGAAAACAGGGGAAGGGAACAGATACGCAGTATTTT
>many|TRBV28|TRBJ2-3|-
CASSLIVTDTQYF
TGTGCCAGCAGTTTGATAGTTACAGATACGCAGTATTTT
>many|TRBV11-2|TRBJ1-3|-
CASSPSGVSGNTIYF
TGTGCCAGCAGCCCGAGTGGGGTCTCTGGAAACACCATATATTTT
>many|TRBV4-2|TRBJ2-4|-
CASSQELSPVGIQYF
TGTGCCAGCAGCCAAGAACTGTCCCCGGTTGGCATTCAGTACTTC
>many|TRBV25-1|TRBJ2-1|-
CASSPVSTHEQFF
TGTGCCAGCAGTCCCGTCTCGACGCATGAGCAGTTCTTC
>few|TRBV9|TRBJ2-2|TRBD1
CASSVGQGADSNTGELFF
TGTGCCAGCAGCGTCGGACAGGGGGCCGACTCGAACACCGGGGAGCTGTTTTTT
>few|TRBV28|TRBJ1-1|-
CASSLDRTDEAFF
TGTGCCAGCAGTCTAGACAGGACGGATGAAGCTTTCTTT
>-|TRBV9|TRBJ2-1|TRBD1
CASSVNGTGYGEQFF
TGTGCCAGCAGCGTAAATGGGACAGGGTACGGTGAGCAGTTCTTC
>many|TRBV5-4|TRBJ2-7|-
CASSPFRGHSYEQYF
TGTGCCAGCAGCCCGTTCCGGGGGCACTCCTACGAGCAGTACTTC
>few|TRBV7-2|TRBJ1-5|-
CASSFGHYNQPQHF
TGTGCCAGCAGCTTCGGACACTACAATCAGCCCCAGCATTTT
>many|TRBV4-1|TRBJ1-1|-
CASSSARGGRRDTEAFF
TGCGCCAGCAGCTCCGCAAGAGGAGGGAGAAGGGACACTGAAGCTTTCTTT
>-|TRBV7-9|TRBJ1-5|-
CASSLPYPGTSSYWNQPQHF
TGTGCCAGCAGCTTACCGTACCCGGGAACCTCTTCGTACTGGAATCAGCCCCAGCATTTT
>few|TRBV12-3/TRBV12-4|TRBJ2-1|TRBD2
CASYSSGSYNEQFF
TGTGCCAGCTACTCTAGCGGGTCCTACAATGAGCAGTTCTTC
>-|TRBV28|TRBJ1-5|-
CAGSDQGSNQPQHF
TGTGCCGGCAGTGATCAGGGAAGCAATCAGCCCCAGCATTTT
>-|TRBV27|TRBJ1-1|-
CASRVVGLGTNTEAFF
TGTGCCAGCAGGGTAGTAGGGTTGGGGACCAACACTGAAGCTTTCTTT
>few|TRBV10-3|TRBJ2-7|TRBD2
CAISEGTSGRAAYEQYF
TGTGCCATCAGTGAAGGGACTAGCGGGAGGGCCGCGTACGAGCAGTACTTC
>few|TRBV6-5|TRBJ2-1|TRBD2
CASSGTSAEQFF
TGTGCCAGCAGTGGAACTAGCGCTGAGCAGTTCTTC
>-|TRBV10-2|TRBJ2-3|-
CASSTRTGRDADTQYF
TGCGCCAGCAGTACTAGGACAGGGAGGGATGCAGATACGCAGTATTTT
>few|TRBV10-3|TRBJ2-1|-
CAISEYDNEQFF
TGTGCCATCAGTGAATATGACAATGAGCAGTTCTTC
>many|TRBV3-1|TRBJ2-2|-
CASSQPTVNTGELFF
TGTGCCAGCAGCCAACCGACAGTGAACACCGGGGAGCTGTTTTTT
>many|TRBV11-2|TRBJ2-3|-
CASSLVQGPLDTQYF
TGTGCCAGCAGCTTAGTTCAGGGACCGCTCGATACGCAGTATTTT